The rows below give T cell receptor beta chains drawn from one sample of a study of cytomegalovirus exposure and HLA in healthy donors. The protocol was immunoSEQ multiplex PCR, while the TCRdb copy is restricted to in-frame clones and leaves out a portion. The sample contains approximately 170,000 clones, around 78% of which appear only once. The sample taken for sequencing was PBMCs. The receptors here all came from a man aged 40-49 years in good health and CMV-seronegative. Each CDR3 is given with its conserved first and last residue. D genes are given only for firm matches.

v_call	d_call	cdr3_length	j_call	cdr3_aa
TRBV4-2	NA	11	TRBJ2-5	CASSREETQYF
TRBV5-1	NA	20	TRBJ2-1	CASSFPRDIRGLGSHNEQFF
TRBV25-1	NA	12	TRBJ1-1	CASSEYGGNPFF
TRBV27	NA	14	TRBJ1-5	CASSPQGWDQPQHF
TRBV28	NA	15	TRBJ1-3	CASSLTYISGNTIYF
TRBV27	NA	13	TRBJ2-6	CASTPMGANGLTF
TRBV2	TRBD1	14	TRBJ2-2	CATAGQGGTGELFF
TRBV14	NA	15	TRBJ1-5	CASSQQGRGNQPQHF
TRBV19	TRBD1	12	TRBJ2-5	CAGQGRLETQYF
TRBV2	TRBD1	14	TRBJ1-1	CASSFGQGGTEAFF
TRBV7-2	NA	14	TRBJ1-2	CASSLIPGDYGYTF
TRBV2	NA	13	TRBJ2-5	CASSEGRDETQYF
TRBV15	NA	18	TRBJ1-1	CATSRVLIGTYMNTEAFF
TRBV28	TRBD2	15	TRBJ2-1	CASSPPGLTYNEQFF
TRBV5-6	NA	14	TRBJ2-7	CASSFGSRPYEQYF
TRBV7-9	TRBD2	17	TRBJ2-3	CASSLASSGRFPDTQYF
TRBV5-4	NA	14	TRBJ1-3	CAINRDTNGNTIYF
TRBV5-6	NA	15	TRBJ1-1	CASSLGQVRNTEAFF